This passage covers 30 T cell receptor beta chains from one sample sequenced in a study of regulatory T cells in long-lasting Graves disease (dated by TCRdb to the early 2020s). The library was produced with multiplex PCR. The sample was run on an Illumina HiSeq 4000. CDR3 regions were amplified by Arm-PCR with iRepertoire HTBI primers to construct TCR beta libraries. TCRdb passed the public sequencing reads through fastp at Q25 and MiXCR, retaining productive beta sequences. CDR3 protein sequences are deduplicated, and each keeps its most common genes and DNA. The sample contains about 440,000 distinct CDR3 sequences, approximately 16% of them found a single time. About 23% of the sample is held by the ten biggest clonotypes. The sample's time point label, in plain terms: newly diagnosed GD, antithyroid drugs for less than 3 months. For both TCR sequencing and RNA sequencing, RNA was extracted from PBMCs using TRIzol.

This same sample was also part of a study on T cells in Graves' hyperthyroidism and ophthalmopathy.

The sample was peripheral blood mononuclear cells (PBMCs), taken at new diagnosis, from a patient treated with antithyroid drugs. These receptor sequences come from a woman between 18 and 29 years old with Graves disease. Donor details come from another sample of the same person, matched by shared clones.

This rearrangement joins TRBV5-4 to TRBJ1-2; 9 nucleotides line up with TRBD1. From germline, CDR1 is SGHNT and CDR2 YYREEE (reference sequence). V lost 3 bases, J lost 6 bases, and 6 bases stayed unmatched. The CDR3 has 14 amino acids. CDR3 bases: TGTGCCAGCAGCTCTCCGGGACAGGGACATGGCTACACCTTC. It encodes CASSSPGQGHGYTF.

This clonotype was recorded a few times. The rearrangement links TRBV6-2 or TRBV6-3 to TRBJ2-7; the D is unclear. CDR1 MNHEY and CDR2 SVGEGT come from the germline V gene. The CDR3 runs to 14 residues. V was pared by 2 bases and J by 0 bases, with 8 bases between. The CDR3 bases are TGTGCCAGCAGTTACCATGGCAGCTCCTACGAGCAGTACTTC. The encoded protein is CASSYHGSSYEQYF.

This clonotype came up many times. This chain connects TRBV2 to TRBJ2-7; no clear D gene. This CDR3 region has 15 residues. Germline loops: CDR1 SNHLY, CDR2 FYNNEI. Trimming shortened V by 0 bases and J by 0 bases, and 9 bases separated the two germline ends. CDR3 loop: CASSEAGRNSYEQYF. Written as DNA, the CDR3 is TGTGCCAGCAGTGAAGCTGGACGGAACTCCTACGAGCAGTACTTC.

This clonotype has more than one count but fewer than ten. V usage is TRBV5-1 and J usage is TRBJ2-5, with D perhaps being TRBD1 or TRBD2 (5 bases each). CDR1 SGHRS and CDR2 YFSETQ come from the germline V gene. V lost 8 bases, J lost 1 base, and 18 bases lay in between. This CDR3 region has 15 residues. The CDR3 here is CARRGTERGQETQYF. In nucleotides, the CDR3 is TGCGCCAGGAGGGGCACAGAAAGGGGCCAAGAGACCCAGTACTTC.

In DNA form, the CDR3 reads TGCGCCAGCAGCCAAGGGGGTAAAGCTAGCAATCAGCCCCAGCATTTT. This gives the protein CASSQGGKASNQPQHF. The J gene is TRBJ1-5, the V gene TRBV4-1; D uncertain. The CDR3 is 16 amino acids. Germline CDR1 and CDR2: MGHRA and YSYEKL. V lost 1 base, J lost 0 bases, and 10 bases lay in between.

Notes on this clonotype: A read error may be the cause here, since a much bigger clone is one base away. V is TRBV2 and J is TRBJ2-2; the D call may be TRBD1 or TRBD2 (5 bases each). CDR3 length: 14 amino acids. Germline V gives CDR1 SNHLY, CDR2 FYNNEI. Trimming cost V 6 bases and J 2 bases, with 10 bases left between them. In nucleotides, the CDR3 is TGTGCCAGCAGACCGGGACGTAACACCGGGGAGCTGTTTTTT. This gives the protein CASRPGRNTGELFF.

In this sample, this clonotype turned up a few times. The CDR3, as DNA: TGTGCCAGCAGCCTCCAACAGGGGACGATTAATGAAAAACTGTTTTTT. It is translated as CASSLQQGTINEKLFF. V gene TRBV7-2 combines with J gene TRBJ1-4; the match to TRBD1 covers 7 bases. CDR1 SGHTA and CDR2 FQGNSA come from the germline V gene. V shed 5 bases and J 4 bases; nucleotides not matched to a gene: 10. This CDR3 is 16 amino acids long.

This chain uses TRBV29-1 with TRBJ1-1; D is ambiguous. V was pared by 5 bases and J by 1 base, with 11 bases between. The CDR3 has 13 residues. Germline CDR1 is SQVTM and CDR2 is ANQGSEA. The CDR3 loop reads CSVSSTGNTEAFF. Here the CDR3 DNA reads TGCAGCGTTTCCTCGACGGGGAACACTGAAGCTTTCTTT.

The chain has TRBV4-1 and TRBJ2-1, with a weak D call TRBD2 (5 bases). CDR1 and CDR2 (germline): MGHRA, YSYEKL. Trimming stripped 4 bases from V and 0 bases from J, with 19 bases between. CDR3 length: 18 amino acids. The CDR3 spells CASSLGRRAGPSYNEQFF. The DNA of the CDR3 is TGCGCCAGCAGCCTAGGCCGTCGGGCGGGTCCCTCCTACAATGAGCAGTTCTTC.

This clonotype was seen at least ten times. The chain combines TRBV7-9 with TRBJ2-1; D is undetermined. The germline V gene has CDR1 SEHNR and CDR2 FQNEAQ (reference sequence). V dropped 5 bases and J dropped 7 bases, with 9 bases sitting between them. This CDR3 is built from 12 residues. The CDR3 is CASSHDSNEQFF. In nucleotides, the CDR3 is TGTGCCAGCAGCCACGACTCTAATGAGCAGTTCTTC.

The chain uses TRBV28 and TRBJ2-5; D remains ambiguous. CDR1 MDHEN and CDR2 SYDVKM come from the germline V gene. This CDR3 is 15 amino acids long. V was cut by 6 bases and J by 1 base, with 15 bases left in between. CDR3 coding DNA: TGTGCCAGCAGCGGTGAGCGTGCTTTCCAAGAGACCCAGTACTTC. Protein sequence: CASSGERAFQETQYF.

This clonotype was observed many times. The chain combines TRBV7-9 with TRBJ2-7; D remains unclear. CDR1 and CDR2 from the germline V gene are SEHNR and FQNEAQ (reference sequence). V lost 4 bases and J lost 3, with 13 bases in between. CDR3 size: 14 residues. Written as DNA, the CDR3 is TGTGCCAGCAGCTCACCTAGAGCCAGCTACGAGCAGTACTTC. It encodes CASSSPRASYEQYF. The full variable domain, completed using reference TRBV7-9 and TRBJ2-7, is DTGVSQNPRHKITKRGQNVTFRCDPISEHNRLYWYRQTLGQGPEFLTYFQNEAQLEKSRLLSDRFSAERPKGSFSTLEIQRTEQGDSAMYLCASSSPRASYEQYFGPGTRLTVT.

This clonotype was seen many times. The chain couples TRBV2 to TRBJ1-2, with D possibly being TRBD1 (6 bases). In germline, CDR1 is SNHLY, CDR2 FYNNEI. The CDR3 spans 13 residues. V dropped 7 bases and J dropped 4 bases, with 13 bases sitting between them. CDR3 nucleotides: TGTGCCAGCACCCCCCCGGGGGCCTATGGCTACACCTTC. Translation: CASTPPGAYGYTF.

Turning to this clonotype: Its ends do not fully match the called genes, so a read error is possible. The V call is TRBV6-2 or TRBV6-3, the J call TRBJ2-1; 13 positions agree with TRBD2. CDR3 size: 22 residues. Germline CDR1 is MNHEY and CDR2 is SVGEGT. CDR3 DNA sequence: TGTGCCTGCAGCTACACTATCGAGCCGGGACTAGCGGGAATAGGAGTCGACAATGAGCAGTTCTTC. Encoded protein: CACSYTIEPGLAGIGVDNEQFF.

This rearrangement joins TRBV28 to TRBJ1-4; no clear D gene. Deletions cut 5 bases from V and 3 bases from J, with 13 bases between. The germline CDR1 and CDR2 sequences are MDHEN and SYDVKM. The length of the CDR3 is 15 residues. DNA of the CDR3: TGTGCCAGCAGTCGACGGCCTAGGTCTAATGAAAAACTGTTTTTT. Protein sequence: CASSRRPRSNEKLFF. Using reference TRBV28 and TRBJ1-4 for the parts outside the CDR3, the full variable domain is DVKVTQSSRYLVKRTGEKVFLECVQDMDHENMFWYRQDPGLGLRLIYFSYDVKMKEKGDIPEGYSVSREKKERFSLILESASTNQTSMYLCASSRRPRSNEKLFFGSGTQLSVL.

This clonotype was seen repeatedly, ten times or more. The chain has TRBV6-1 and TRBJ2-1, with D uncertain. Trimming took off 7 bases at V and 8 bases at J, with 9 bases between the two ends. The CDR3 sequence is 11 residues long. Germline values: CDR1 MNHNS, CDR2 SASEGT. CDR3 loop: CASNFEDEQFF. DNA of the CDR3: TGTGCCAGCAATTTCGAGGATGAGCAGTTCTTC.

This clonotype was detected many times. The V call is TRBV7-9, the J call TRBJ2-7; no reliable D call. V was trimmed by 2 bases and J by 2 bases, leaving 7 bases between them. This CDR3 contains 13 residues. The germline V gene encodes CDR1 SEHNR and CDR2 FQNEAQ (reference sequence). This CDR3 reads CASSLNTPYEQYF. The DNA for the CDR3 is TGTGCCAGCAGCTTAAACACCCCCTACGAGCAGTACTTC. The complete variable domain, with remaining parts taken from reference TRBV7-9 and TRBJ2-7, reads DTGVSQNPRHKITKRGQNVTFRCDPISEHNRLYWYRQTLGQGPEFLTYFQNEAQLEKSRLLSDRFSAERPKGSFSTLEIQRTEQGDSAMYLCASSLNTPYEQYFGPGTRLTVT.

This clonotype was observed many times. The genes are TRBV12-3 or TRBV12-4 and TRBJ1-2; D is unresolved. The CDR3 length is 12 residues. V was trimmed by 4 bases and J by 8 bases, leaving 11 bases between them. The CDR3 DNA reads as TGTGCCAGCAGTTCGATCATCACGGGCTACACCTTC. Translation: CASSSIITGYTF.

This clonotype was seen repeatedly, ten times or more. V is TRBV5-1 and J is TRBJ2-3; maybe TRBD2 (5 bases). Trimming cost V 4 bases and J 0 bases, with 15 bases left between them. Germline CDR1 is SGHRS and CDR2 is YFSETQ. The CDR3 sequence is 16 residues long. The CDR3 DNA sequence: TGCGCCAGCAGCCCCCGGATTAGCGCGAGCACAGATACGCAGTATTTT. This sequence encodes CASSPRISASTDTQYF. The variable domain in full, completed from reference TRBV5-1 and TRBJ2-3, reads KAGVTQTPRYLIKTRGQQVTLSCSPISGHRSVSWYQQTPGQGLQFLFEYFSETQRNKGNFPGRFSGRQFSNSRSEMNVSTLELGDSALYLCASSPRISASTDTQYFGPGTRLTVL.

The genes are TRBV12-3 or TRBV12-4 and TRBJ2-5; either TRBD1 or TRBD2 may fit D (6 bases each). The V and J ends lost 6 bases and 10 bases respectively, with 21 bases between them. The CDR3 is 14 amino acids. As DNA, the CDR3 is TGTGCCAGCAGCCTTCCTAATAAGGGGGAGGACCAGTACTTC. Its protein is CASSLPNKGEDQYF.

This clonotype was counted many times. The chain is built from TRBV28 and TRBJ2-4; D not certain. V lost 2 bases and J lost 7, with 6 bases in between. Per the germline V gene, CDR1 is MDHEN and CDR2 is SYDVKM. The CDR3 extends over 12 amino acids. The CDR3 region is CASSLTQNIQYF. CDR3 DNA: TGTGCCAGCAGTTTAACGCAGAACATTCAGTACTTC.

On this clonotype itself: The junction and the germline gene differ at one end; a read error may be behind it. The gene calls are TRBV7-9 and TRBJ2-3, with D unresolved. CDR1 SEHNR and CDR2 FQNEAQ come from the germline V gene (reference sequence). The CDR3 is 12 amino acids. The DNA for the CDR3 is TGCGCCAGCAGCCACATCGCAGATACGCAGTATTTT. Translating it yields CASSHIADTQYF.

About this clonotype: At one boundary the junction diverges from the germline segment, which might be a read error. The CDR3 reads CASSLAQGGEGETQHF. The CDR3 DNA sequence: TGTGCCAGCAGCTTAGCGCAGGGGGGAGAGGGAGAGACCCAGCACTTC. V and J are TRBV12-3 or TRBV12-4 and TRBJ2-5, with TRBD1 as a possible D gene (7 bases). The CDR3 is 16 amino acids.

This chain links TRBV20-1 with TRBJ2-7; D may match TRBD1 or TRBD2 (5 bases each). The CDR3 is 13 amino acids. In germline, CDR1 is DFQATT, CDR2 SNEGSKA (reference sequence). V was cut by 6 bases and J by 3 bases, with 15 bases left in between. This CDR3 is CSAAGTLGYEQYF. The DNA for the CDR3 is TGCAGTGCAGCCGGGACCTTAGGCTACGAGCAGTACTTC.

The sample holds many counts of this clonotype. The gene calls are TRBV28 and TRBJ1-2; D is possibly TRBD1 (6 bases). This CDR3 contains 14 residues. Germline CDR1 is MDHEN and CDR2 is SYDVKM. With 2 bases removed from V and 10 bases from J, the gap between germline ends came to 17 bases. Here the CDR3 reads CASSLVDRRMAYTF. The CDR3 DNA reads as TGTGCCAGCAGTTTAGTAGACAGGAGGATGGCCTACACCTTC.

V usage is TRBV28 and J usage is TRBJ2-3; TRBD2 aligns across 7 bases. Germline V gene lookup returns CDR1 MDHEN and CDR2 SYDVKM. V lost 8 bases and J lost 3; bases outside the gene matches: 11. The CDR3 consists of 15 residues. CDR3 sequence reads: CASWVGGRRTDTQYF. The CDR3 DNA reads TGTGCCAGCTGGGTTGGCGGGAGAAGAACAGATACGCAGTATTTT.

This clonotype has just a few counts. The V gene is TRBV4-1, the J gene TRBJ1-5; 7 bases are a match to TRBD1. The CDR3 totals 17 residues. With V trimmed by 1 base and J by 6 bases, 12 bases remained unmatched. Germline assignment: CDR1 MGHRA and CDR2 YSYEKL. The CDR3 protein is CASSQARTGTVGQPQHF. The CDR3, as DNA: TGCGCCAGCAGCCAAGCTCGGACCGGGACAGTGGGTCAGCCCCAGCATTTT.

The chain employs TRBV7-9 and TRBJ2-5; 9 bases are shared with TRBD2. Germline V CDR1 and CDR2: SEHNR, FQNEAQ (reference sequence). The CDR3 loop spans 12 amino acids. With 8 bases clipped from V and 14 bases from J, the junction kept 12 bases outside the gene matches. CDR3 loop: CASGGLAGGPYF. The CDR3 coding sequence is TGTGCCAGCGGCGGCCTCGCGGGAGGGCCCTACTTC.

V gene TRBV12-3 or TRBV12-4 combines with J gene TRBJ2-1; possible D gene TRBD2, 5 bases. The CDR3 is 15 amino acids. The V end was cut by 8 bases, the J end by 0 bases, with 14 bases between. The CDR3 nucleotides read TGTGCCAGCTCGCTCATAGCGAGCTCCTACAATGAGCAGTTCTTC. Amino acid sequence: CASSLIASSYNEQFF.

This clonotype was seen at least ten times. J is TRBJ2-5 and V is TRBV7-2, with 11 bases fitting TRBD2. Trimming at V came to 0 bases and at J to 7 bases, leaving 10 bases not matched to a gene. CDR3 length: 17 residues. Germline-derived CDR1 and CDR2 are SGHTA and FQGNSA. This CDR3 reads CASSLASSGLAGGTQYF. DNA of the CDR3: TGTGCCAGCAGCTTAGCCTCCTCCGGTCTAGCGGGAGGGACCCAGTACTTC.